These 29 T cell receptor beta chains were sequenced from one sample in a study of T cells in placental villitis. The immunoSEQ assay was v4. Using immunoSEQ multiplex PCR, the repertoire was profiled, and TCRdb retains in-frame clones only, with some absent. The table has 2,500 to 3,500 clones, 75% seen once; the top ten hold roughly 15%. The material sequenced was placental tissue containing maternal and fetal cells. Every receptor here comes from a human patient with infectious villitis; the placental T cells may come from both mother and fetus.

The table lists this clone with a few counts. This chain uses TRBV28 with TRBJ2-7, with a possible D match to TRBD1 (6 bases). The ends were cut back, 2 bases at V and 4 bases at J, with 6 bases in the middle. The length of the CDR3 is 12 residues. CDR1 is MDHEN and CDR2 is SYDVKM in the germline V gene. DNA of the CDR3: TGTGCCAGCAGTTTAGGACAGTACGAGCAGTACGTC. Encoded protein: CASSLGQYEQYV.

The chain recombines TRBV3-1 (or the pseudogene TRBV3-2) with TRBJ2-7; a weak D match, TRBD2 (5 bases). V was shortened by 1 base and J by 4 bases, with 14 bases between the two germline ends. Germline V gene lookup returns CDR1 LGHDT and CDR2 YNNKEL (reference sequence). This CDR3 spans 15 amino acids. The CDR3 loop reads CASSQGFLAGYEQYF. In DNA, the CDR3 is TGTGCCAGCAGCCAAGGTTTCCTAGCCGGATACGAGCAGTACTTC.

As concerns this clone: One junction end does not reproduce the germline sequence, and a read error may be involved. Other DNA sequences of this sample code for an identical CDR3. The J gene is TRBJ2-1, the V gene TRBV7-9; TRBD2 agrees at 8 bases. The germline V gene encodes CDR1 SEHNR and CDR2 FQNEAQ (reference sequence). This CDR3 is 16 amino acids long. The DNA of the CDR3 is TGCGCCAGCAGCCAGCAAGCGGGAGTGGCGGAAAGTGAGCAGTTCTTC. It is translated as CASSQQAGVAESEQFF.

CDR3 in amino acids: CASSSLLGREQYF. DNA for the CDR3: TGTGCCAGCAGCTCCCTCCTCGGGCGCGAGCAGTACTTC. The chain recombines TRBV7-6 with TRBJ2-7; D call uncertain. CDR1 and CDR2 from the germline V gene are SGHVS and FNYEAQ. This CDR3 region has 13 residues. V lost 4 bases and J 6 bases, leaving 13 bases between the germline ends.

The gene calls are TRBV28 and TRBJ2-7; 10 nucleotides match TRBD1. J gave up 2 bases and V 5 bases, and 3 bases lay outside the gene matches. There are 14 residues in the CDR3. Germline CDR1 MDHEN, CDR2 SYDVKM. The CDR3 sequence: CASSETGGAYEQYF. As DNA, the CDR3 is TGTGCCAGCAGTGAGACAGGGGGCGCCTACGAGCAGTACTTC.

A remark on this clone: A read error may explain this, as a much larger clone is one base away. The sample contains more than one DNA sequence encoding this CDR3. The rearrangement joins TRBV4-1 to TRBJ2-5; D is possibly TRBD1 (5 bases). From germline, CDR1 is MGHRA and CDR2 YSYEKL. The length of the CDR3 is 13 residues. DNA for the CDR3: TGCGCCAGCAGCCCCAGGGTTCAAGAGACTCAGTACTTC. The encoded protein is CASSPRVQETQYF.

About this clone: Distinct nucleotide sequences in the sample also encode this CDR3. The rearrangement joins TRBV6-5 to TRBJ2-5; 10 nucleotides agree with TRBD1. Losses at the gene ends were 0 bases for V and 5 bases for J; bases not matched to a gene: 3. The CDR3 is 15 amino acids. Germline loops: CDR1 MNHEY, CDR2 SVGAGI. This chain's CDR3 is CASSYSTGGAETQYF. CDR3 in DNA: TGTGCCAGCAGTTACTCGACAGGGGGCGCGGAGACCCAGTACTTC.

The chain combines TRBV5-1 with TRBJ2-2; no clear D. CDR1 and CDR2 (germline): SGHRS, YFSETQ. The germline V and J ends were trimmed by 4 bases and 0 bases, with 16 bases remaining between them. This CDR3 is 17 amino acids long. CDR3 sequence: CASSPSPDTSNTGELFF. As DNA, the CDR3 is TGCGCCAGCAGCCCAAGCCCCGACACCTCGAACACCGGGGAGCTGTTTTTT.

This chain uses TRBV11-1 with TRBJ1-1; 11 bases map to TRBD1. In germline, CDR1 is SGHAT, CDR2 FQDESV (reference sequence). The CDR3 has 16 residues. V lost 6 bases and J lost 5; bases outside the gene matches: 11. The CDR3 DNA sequence: TGTGCCAGCAGTCCTCGGACAGGGGGCGAATATACTGAAGCTTTCTTT. Protein: CASSPRTGGEYTEAFF. Based on the CDR3 plus reference TRBV11-1 and TRBJ1-1, the full variable domain is EAEVAQSPRYKITEKSQAVAFWCDPISGHATLYWYRQILGQGPELLVQFQDESVVDDSQLPKDRFSAERLKGVDSTLKIQPAELGDSAMYLCASSPRTGGEYTEAFFGQGTRLTVV.

This chain uses TRBV5-1 with TRBJ1-5; the D gene is possibly TRBD1 (5 bases). The germline CDR1 and CDR2 sequences are SGHRS and YFSETQ. Trimming took off 0 bases at V and 1 base at J, with 5 bases between the two ends. The CDR3 is 14 residues long. The DNA of the CDR3 is TGCGCCAGCAGCTTGGGGGGCAGCAATCAGCCCCAGCATTTT. It translates to CASSLGGSNQPQHF.

Here the CDR3 reads CASSQDLVGGLIYGYTF. CDR3 nucleotides: TGCGCCAGCAGCCAAGATCTGGTCGGCGGCCTTATCTATGGCTACACCTTC. The chain is built from TRBV4-1 and TRBJ1-2; D is unclear. Between the trimmed V and J ends, which lost 0 bases and 4 bases, there was a span of 18 bases. Germline V gene sequence: CDR1 MGHRA, CDR2 YSYEKL. The CDR3 has 17 amino acids.

This clone was observed a handful of times. The J gene is TRBJ1-5, the V gene TRBV13; D is unresolved. The CDR3 is made up of 12 amino acids. Germline loops: CDR1 PRHDT, CDR2 FYEKMQ (reference sequence). Trimming took off 7 bases at V and 4 bases at J, with 8 bases between the two ends. The CDR3 sequence: CASKLGNQPQHF. The CDR3 nucleotides are TGTGCCAGCAAATTGGGGAATCAGCCCCAGCATTTT. The variable domain in full, completed from reference TRBV13 and TRBJ1-5, reads AAGVIQSPRHLIKEKRETATLKCYPIPRHDTVYWYQQGPGQDPQFLISFYEKMQSDKGSIPDRFSAQQFSDYHSELNMSSLELGDSALYFCASKLGNQPQHFGDGTRLSIL.

V usage is TRBV10-2 and J usage is TRBJ1-1; D is perhaps TRBD1 (6 bases). Trimming took off 6 bases at V and 4 bases at J, with 12 bases between the two ends. The CDR3 is made up of 13 amino acids. Germline CDR1 is WSHSY and CDR2 is SAAADI. CDR3: CASSVRGSTEAFF. The CDR3 DNA reads as TGCGCCAGCAGCGTCAGGGGAAGCACTGAAGCTTTCTTT.

On this clone itself: Given a much more abundant clone one base away, this may be a read error. The chain employs TRBV6-2 or TRBV6-3 and TRBJ1-5; no reliable D call. Germline CDR1 MNHEY, CDR2 SVGEGT. This CDR3 contains 15 residues. The chain's CDR3 is CASSLSEISNQSQHF. CDR3 DNA sequence: TGTGCCAGCAGTTTATCAGAGATTAGCAATCAGTCCCAGCATTTT.

The rearrangement links TRBV19 to TRBJ1-5; tentatively, D is TRBD1 (5 bases). CDR3 size: 12 residues. V was shortened by 2 bases and J by 10 bases, with 9 bases between the two germline ends. In germline, CDR1 is LNHDA, CDR2 SQIVND (reference sequence). The CDR3 sequence: CASSIMGRPQHF. The CDR3 DNA follows: TGTGCCAGTAGTATAATGGGGCGACCCCAGCATTTT. Full variable domain (missing parts from reference TRBV19 and TRBJ1-5): DGGITQSPKYLFRKEGQNVTLSCEQNLNHDAMYWYRQDPGQGLRLIYYSQIVNDFQKGDIAEGYSVSREKKESFPLTVTSAQKNPTAFYLCASSIMGRPQHFGDGTRLSIL.

V is TRBV9 and J is TRBJ2-7; 10 nucleotides match TRBD2. V shed 3 bases and J 6 bases; nucleotides not matched to a gene: 12. Germline values: CDR1 SGDLS, CDR2 YYNGEE. The CDR3 runs to 16 residues. CDR3 DNA: TGTGCCAGCAGCGCCCTTTCGAGCGGGAGGGCCAGCGAGCAGTACTTC. Translated: CASSALSSGRASEQYF.

This clone was observed a single time. V and J are TRBV7-3 and TRBJ2-1; a possible D gene is TRBD1 (5 bases). V dropped 5 bases and J dropped 5 bases, with 10 bases sitting between them. Germline V CDR1 and CDR2: SGHTA, FQGTGA. CDR3 size: 13 residues. The CDR3 DNA is TGTGCCAGCAGCCTGGGGCCAGACAATGAGCAGTTCTTC. Protein: CASSLGPDNEQFF.

The chain couples TRBV19 to TRBJ1-3, with D unresolved. V dropped 6 bases and J dropped 0 bases, with 6 bases sitting between them. The CDR3 is 13 amino acids. Germline lookup yields CDR1 LNHDA and CDR2 SQIVND (reference sequence). The CDR3 sequence: CASSGFSGNTIYF. DNA for the CDR3: TGTGCCAGTAGCGGCTTCTCTGGAAACACCATATATTTT. Using reference TRBV19 and TRBJ1-3 for the parts outside the CDR3, the full variable domain is DGGITQSPKYLFRKEGQNVTLSCEQNLNHDAMYWYRQDPGQGLRLIYYSQIVNDFQKGDIAEGYSVSREKKESFPLTVTSAQKNPTAFYLCASSGFSGNTIYFGEGSWLTVV.

About this clone: One end of the junction does not line up with germline, which may come from a read error. CDR3 in DNA: TGTGCCAGCAGTTTTAACACTGAAGTTTTCTTT. Protein product: CASSFNTEVFF. The J gene is TRBJ1-1, the V gene TRBV6-6; D is undetermined. This CDR3 has 11 residues. In germline, CDR1 is MNHNY, CDR2 SVGAGI (reference sequence).

This clone was seen only a few times. Other nucleotide sequences in the sample specify the same CDR3. V usage is TRBV19 and J usage is TRBJ1-6; possible D gene TRBD1, 6 bases. V was cut by 2 bases and J by 4 bases, with 6 bases left in between. This CDR3 comprises 14 residues. From germline, CDR1 is LNHDA and CDR2 SQIVND (reference sequence). CDR3 sequence: CASSIQGYNSPLHF. CDR3 coding DNA: TGTGCCAGTAGTATACAGGGGTATAATTCACCCCTCCACTTT.

V usage is TRBV30 and J usage is TRBJ1-2; tentative D call: TRBD1 (6 bases). V was pared by 1 base and J by 2 bases, with 8 bases between. Germline V gives CDR1 GTSNPN, CDR2 SVGIG (reference sequence). This CDR3 has 13 amino acids. The CDR3 coding sequence is TGTGCCTGGAGTGCGGGACAAAACTATGGCTACACCTTC. It is translated as CAWSAGQNYGYTF.

This chain uses TRBV11-2 with TRBJ1-2; TRBD1 is a possible D gene (5 bases). With 5 bases removed from V and 5 bases from J, the gap between germline ends came to 15 bases. The CDR3 spans 14 residues. Looked up from germline, CDR1 is SGHAT and CDR2 is FQNNGV. As DNA, the CDR3 is TGTGCCAGCAGCCCGGGGCAGGGCAATTATGGCTACACCTTC. It specifies CASSPGQGNYGYTF.

The rearrangement joins TRBV15 to TRBJ2-7, with D possibly being TRBD2 (6 bases). The CDR3 is made up of 12 amino acids. Germline lookup yields CDR1 LNHNV and CDR2 YYDKDF (reference sequence). The germline V and J ends were trimmed by 3 bases and 6 bases, with 9 bases remaining between them. The CDR3 protein is CATSSIGGEQYF. CDR3 DNA sequence: TGTGCCACCAGCAGTATCGGGGGCGAGCAGTACTTC.

The rearrangement joins TRBV7-6 to TRBJ1-1; 7 bases are a match to TRBD1. The length of the CDR3 is 13 residues. The ends lost 4 bases at V and 5 bases at J; junction bases unmatched: 4. Germline V gene sequence: CDR1 SGHVS, CDR2 FNYEAQ. CDR3 sequence (DNA): TGTGCCAGCAGCTCGACAGGGATAACTGAAGCTTTCTTT. Translated: CASSSTGITEAFF.

In the case of this clone: At one of its ends the junction is not consistent with the germline gene, which may arise from a read error. This sequence joins TRBV5-1 and TRBJ2-2, with TRBD2 matching over 8 bases. Germline values: CDR1 SGHRS, CDR2 YFSETQ. The CDR3 runs to 15 residues. Here the CDR3 DNA reads TGCGCCAGCCGTAGCGGGGCGACGAACACCGGGGAGTTGTTTTTT. Translating gives CASRSGATNTGELFF.

V usage is TRBV7-8 and J usage is TRBJ2-4; weak D call: TRBD1 (5 bases). This CDR3 comprises 14 residues. V lost 1 base and J 1 base, leaving 5 bases between the germline ends. CDR1 and CDR2 (germline): SGHVS, FQNEAQ. The CDR3 is CASSLDRAKNIQYF. The CDR3 bases are TGTGCCAGCAGCTTAGACAGGGCCAAAAACATTCAGTACTTC.

With regard to this clone: A single base separates this from a much larger clone, so it may be a read error. The sample holds other DNA sequences that translate to the same CDR3. V gene TRBV30 combines with J gene TRBJ2-1; D ambiguous. Between the trimmed V and J ends, which lost 2 bases and 4 bases, there was a span of 9 bases. The germline V gene encodes CDR1 GTSNPN and CDR2 SVGIG (reference sequence). This CDR3 has 13 amino acids. For the CDR3, the DNA is TGTGCCTGGAGTTACAGCTCTTACAATGAGCAGTTCTTC. Translating gives CAWSYSSYNEQFF.

This chain connects TRBV12-5 to TRBJ2-5, with 8 bases identical to TRBD2. CDR3 length: 13 residues. V shed 1 base and J 5 bases; nucleotides not matched to a gene: 0. Germline loops: CDR1 LGHNT, CDR2 FRNRAP. The CDR3 loop is CASGLGTSETQYF. The CDR3, as DNA: TGTGCTAGTGGTTTGGGGACTAGCGAGACCCAGTACTTC.

This clone was found a few times. This chain connects TRBV19 to TRBJ1-1; D perhaps matches TRBD1 (5 bases). Germline V CDR1 and CDR2: LNHDA, SQIVND (reference sequence). This CDR3 is built from 14 residues. Trimming took 5 bases from V and 1 from J, leaving 11 bases between them. The CDR3 DNA is TGTGCCAGTAGTGCGGGGGGTACGAACACTGAAGCTTTCTTT. Its translation is CASSAGGTNTEAFF.